These T cell receptor beta chains were read from a single sample in a study of control samples from healthy donors and cancer patients. Measured with immunoSEQ multiplex PCR; TCRdb has only the in-frame clones, and not every one. The top ten clones hold 8.6% of a sample with 100,000 to 150,000 clones, around 93% of them seen once. The sample consisted of blood. These receptors all stem from a man aged 18 to 30 in good health. Both conserved end residues are part of each CDR3. A D gene is named only where the DNA matches it firmly. Rows give clone size only sometimes, using once, few, many, or a class for an expanded clone.

d_call: .
j_call: TRBJ1-5
clone_size: .
v_call: TRBV5-1
cdr3_nt: TGCGCCAGCAGCTTGGGAGGGGGTAGCAATCAGCCCCAGCATTTT
cdr3_aa: CASSLGGGSNQPQHF

d_call: .
j_call: TRBJ2-5
clone_size: .
v_call: TRBV19
cdr3_nt: TGTGCCAGTAGTATAGGCGTCCTCCGGGACCAGTACTTC
cdr3_aa: CASSIGVLRDQYF

d_call: TRBD1
j_call: TRBJ1-3
clone_size: few
v_call: TRBV30
cdr3_nt: TGTGCCTGGACCAGGGGGTCGACCTCTGGAAACACCATATATTTT
cdr3_aa: CAWTRGSTSGNTIYF

d_call: TRBD1
j_call: TRBJ2-3
clone_size: .
v_call: TRBV5-5
cdr3_nt: TGTGCCAGCAGCTTGGCGGGACAGGGGGACACAGATACGCAGTATTTT
cdr3_aa: CASSLAGQGDTDTQYF

d_call: TRBD2
j_call: TRBJ2-3
clone_size: once
v_call: TRBV12-5
cdr3_nt: TGTGCTAGTGGTTTGACCCAGACTAGCGCGAGCACAGATACGCAGTATTTT
cdr3_aa: CASGLTQTSASTDTQYF

d_call: .
j_call: TRBJ2-7
clone_size: few
v_call: TRBV9
cdr3_nt: TGTGCCAGCGCTAGGACCGAAGGCTACGAGCAGTACTTC
cdr3_aa: CASARTEGYEQYF

d_call: TRBD1
j_call: TRBJ2-1
clone_size: once
v_call: TRBV19
cdr3_nt: TGTGCCAGTGGTAGGGGGCCCTACAATGAGCAGTTCTTC
cdr3_aa: CASGRGPYNEQFF

d_call: TRBD1
j_call: TRBJ2-1
clone_size: .
v_call: TRBV15
cdr3_nt: TGTGCCACCAGCAGAAGTAGACAGGGGAACAATGAGCAGTTCTTC
cdr3_aa: CATSRSRQGNNEQFF

d_call: .
j_call: TRBJ1-1
clone_size: .
v_call: TRBV12-5
cdr3_nt: TGTGCTAGTGGTTTGGTGATACGGAACACTGAAGCTTTCTTT
cdr3_aa: CASGLVIRNTEAFF

d_call: .
j_call: TRBJ1-1
clone_size: once
v_call: TRBV5-1
cdr3_nt: TGCGCCAGCAGCTTGTCCCTTGGGCCTGAAGCTTTCTTT
cdr3_aa: CASSLSLGPEAFF

d_call: .
j_call: TRBJ1-4
clone_size: .
v_call: TRBV5-6
cdr3_nt: TGTGCCAGCAGCCAGGCGCGGGGGGTTGTTAATGAAAAACTGTTTTTT
cdr3_aa: CASSQARGVVNEKLFF

d_call: .
j_call: TRBJ1-1
clone_size: .
v_call: TRBV7-9
cdr3_nt: TGTGCCAGCAGCTTATCACAGGGATGGGCCACTGAAGCTTTCTTT
cdr3_aa: CASSLSQGWATEAFF

d_call: TRBD1
j_call: TRBJ2-7
clone_size: .
v_call: TRBV10-3
cdr3_nt: TGTGCCATCAGTGAGAGGGACAGGGGTCTGGCCGAGCAGTACTTC
cdr3_aa: CAISERDRGLAEQYF

d_call: TRBD2
j_call: TRBJ2-3
clone_size: .
v_call: TRBV11-2
cdr3_nt: TGTGCCAGCAGCGCACGCCGCGGGGGGGCGAGCACAGATACGCAGTATTTT
cdr3_aa: CASSARRGGASTDTQYF

d_call: .
j_call: TRBJ1-5
clone_size: .
v_call: TRBV6-5
cdr3_nt: TGTGCCAGCACGCCGTTTCAGGGGAGCAATCAGCCCCAGCATTTT
cdr3_aa: CASTPFQGSNQPQHF

d_call: .
j_call: TRBJ1-1
clone_size: .
v_call: TRBV5-6
cdr3_nt: TGTGCCAGCAGCTGGGGCAGGGTGAACACTGAAGCTTTCTTT
cdr3_aa: CASSWGRVNTEAFF

d_call: .
j_call: TRBJ1-1
clone_size: .
v_call: TRBV15
cdr3_nt: TGTGCCACCAGCAGAGACCCCGGACAGCCGAACACTGAAGCTTTCTTT
cdr3_aa: CATSRDPGQPNTEAFF

d_call: .
j_call: TRBJ2-1
clone_size: .
v_call: TRBV11-2
cdr3_nt: TGTGCCAGCGAGGGTCTGACGAGCTCCTACAATGAGCAGTTCTTC
cdr3_aa: CASEGLTSSYNEQFF

d_call: .
j_call: TRBJ1-2
clone_size: .
v_call: TRBV20-1
cdr3_nt: TGCAGTGCGAGTCCGCGGCAGGCAAGCTACCGGGATGGCTACACCTTC
cdr3_aa: CSASPRQASYRDGYTF

d_call: .
j_call: TRBJ2-3
clone_size: few
v_call: TRBV11-2
cdr3_nt: TGTGCCAGCAGCCCCCGATATACGCAGTATTTT
cdr3_aa: CASSPRYTQYF

d_call: TRBD1
j_call: TRBJ1-1
clone_size: .
v_call: TRBV7-9
cdr3_nt: TGTGCCAGCAGCGGGTGGACAGGGGAAGGAACTGAAGCTTTCTTT
cdr3_aa: CASSGWTGEGTEAFF

d_call: .
j_call: TRBJ1-5
clone_size: .
v_call: TRBV19
cdr3_nt: TGTGCCAGTAGTCAGGTGGGCAATCAGCCCCAGCATTTT
cdr3_aa: CASSQVGNQPQHF

d_call: .
j_call: TRBJ1-4
clone_size: .
v_call: TRBV6-5
cdr3_nt: TGTGCCAGCAGGAGGGCCAGAAATAATGAAAAACTGTTTTTT
cdr3_aa: CASRRARNNEKLFF

d_call: TRBD2
j_call: TRBJ2-7
clone_size: .
v_call: TRBV5-6
cdr3_nt: TGTGCCAGCAGCTCCCTCGGGGGGGCTCAGCACGAGCAGTACTTC
cdr3_aa: CASSSLGGAQHEQYF

d_call: .
j_call: TRBJ2-2
clone_size: .
v_call: TRBV30
cdr3_nt: TGTGCCTTTTCAGAATGGGTTGCCGGGGAGCTGTTTTTT
cdr3_aa: CAFSEWVAGELFF

d_call: .
j_call: TRBJ2-7
clone_size: .
v_call: TRBV2
cdr3_nt: TGTGCCAGCAGTGAAAGGACGGACACCTACGAGCAGTACTTC
cdr3_aa: CASSERTDTYEQYF

d_call: .
j_call: TRBJ1-2
clone_size: .
v_call: TRBV30
cdr3_nt: TGTGCCTGGATAGGGAGGGGATGGTCTAACTATGGCTACACCTTC
cdr3_aa: CAWIGRGWSNYGYTF

d_call: .
j_call: TRBJ1-5
clone_size: .
v_call: TRBV2
cdr3_nt: TGTGCCAGCAAAGGAATGAGGAGCAATCAGCCCCAGCATTTT
cdr3_aa: CASKGMRSNQPQHF

d_call: .
j_call: TRBJ2-3
clone_size: .
v_call: TRBV5-1
cdr3_nt: TGCGCCAGCAGCCCGGGACGGTCCTCGTATACGCAGTATTTT
cdr3_aa: CASSPGRSSYTQYF

d_call: .
j_call: TRBJ2-5
clone_size: .
v_call: TRBV5-1
cdr3_nt: TGCGCCAGCAGCTTTGACTTCGCCGGGATCCAAGAGACCCAGTACTTC
cdr3_aa: CASSFDFAGIQETQYF

d_call: .
j_call: TRBJ1-6
clone_size: .
v_call: TRBV27
cdr3_nt: TGTGCCAGCAGTTTGGGTGGTTTTTCCTCACCCCTCCACTTT
cdr3_aa: CASSLGGFSSPLHF

d_call: .
j_call: TRBJ1-5
clone_size: .
v_call: TRBV6-1
cdr3_nt: TGTGCCAGCAGTGAAGAAGGGGATCAGCCCCAGCATTTT
cdr3_aa: CASSEEGDQPQHF

d_call: .
j_call: TRBJ1-2
clone_size: .
v_call: TRBV6-2/TRBV6-3
cdr3_nt: TGTGCCAGCAGTTACCCCCGGGACAATAAAGGGAGAAACTATGGCTACACCTTC
cdr3_aa: CASSYPRDNKGRNYGYTF

d_call: TRBD1
j_call: TRBJ1-5
clone_size: .
v_call: TRBV24-1
cdr3_nt: TGTGCCACCAGTGATTGTGGACAGGGGCGGCGTCGGCCCCAGCATTTT
cdr3_aa: CATSDCGQGRRRPQHF

d_call: .
j_call: TRBJ2-7
clone_size: .
v_call: TRBV6-5
cdr3_nt: TGTGCCAGCAGTTATAGGTCAGGATTTCGCCACGAGCAGTACTTC
cdr3_aa: CASSYRSGFRHEQYF

d_call: TRBD1
j_call: TRBJ2-5
clone_size: .
v_call: TRBV5-4
cdr3_nt: TGTGCCAGCAGCCCACGACAGGGTGTCGGAGAGACCCAGTACTTC
cdr3_aa: CASSPRQGVGETQYF

d_call: .
j_call: TRBJ2-7
clone_size: few
v_call: TRBV30
cdr3_nt: TGTGCCTGGGGACACGGTGGGTACGAGCAGTACTTC
cdr3_aa: CAWGHGGYEQYF

d_call: TRBD2
j_call: TRBJ2-5
clone_size: .
v_call: TRBV6-5
cdr3_nt: TGTGCCAGCAGTTACGGGAGGGGTTCTACTCCGGAGACCCAGTACTTC
cdr3_aa: CASSYGRGSTPETQYF

d_call: TRBD1
j_call: TRBJ1-5
clone_size: .
v_call: TRBV7-9
cdr3_nt: TGTGCCAGCAGCCCGGGACAGGGGAATCAGCCCCAGCATTTT
cdr3_aa: CASSPGQGNQPQHF

d_call: .
j_call: TRBJ2-7
clone_size: .
v_call: TRBV6-1
cdr3_nt: TGTGCCAGCAGTGCCTACCGGGGACCTAACTCCTACGAGCAGTACTTC
cdr3_aa: CASSAYRGPNSYEQYF

d_call: .
j_call: TRBJ1-2
clone_size: once
v_call: TRBV30
cdr3_nt: TGTGCCTGGAGTGGGGATGGCTACACCTTC
cdr3_aa: CAWSGDGYTF

d_call: .
j_call: TRBJ2-1
clone_size: .
v_call: TRBV5-1
cdr3_nt: TGCGCCAGCAGCTTGGAGCCCTACAAGGGGGACAATGAGCAGTTCTTC
cdr3_aa: CASSLEPYKGDNEQFF

d_call: TRBD2
j_call: TRBJ2-7
clone_size: .
v_call: TRBV20-1
cdr3_nt: TGCAGTGCTTGGCGGGGGAACGAGCAGTACTTC
cdr3_aa: CSAWRGNEQYF

d_call: TRBD1
j_call: TRBJ2-1
clone_size: once
v_call: TRBV7-2
cdr3_nt: TGTGCCAGCAGCTTTGGACAGGGGGCAGGTGAGCAGTTCTTC
cdr3_aa: CASSFGQGAGEQFF

d_call: .
j_call: TRBJ2-7
clone_size: .
v_call: TRBV5-1
cdr3_nt: TGCGCCAGCAGCATATCGGCACAGCCGGGCGAGCAGTACTTC
cdr3_aa: CASSISAQPGEQYF

d_call: .
j_call: TRBJ2-1
clone_size: .
v_call: TRBV5-4
cdr3_nt: TGTGCCAGCAGCCCTATTCTAGCCGGCTCCTACAATGAGCAGTTCTTC
cdr3_aa: CASSPILAGSYNEQFF

d_call: TRBD1
j_call: TRBJ1-3
clone_size: .
v_call: TRBV5-1
cdr3_nt: TGCGCCAGCAGCGAAGGGGACAGGGGATCTGGAAACACCATATATTTT
cdr3_aa: CASSEGDRGSGNTIYF

d_call: .
j_call: TRBJ1-5
clone_size: .
v_call: TRBV2
cdr3_nt: TGTGCCAGCAGTTACGAATTGCGTAGCAATCAGCCCCAGCATTTT
cdr3_aa: CASSYELRSNQPQHF

d_call: .
j_call: TRBJ1-4
clone_size: .
v_call: TRBV6-5
cdr3_nt: TGTGCCAGCAGCCGGGACAACCCAATTAATGAAAAACTGTTTTTT
cdr3_aa: CASSRDNPINEKLFF

d_call: .
j_call: TRBJ2-3
clone_size: .
v_call: TRBV4-2
cdr3_nt: TGTGCCAGCAGCCCAGCGCTGGGAGATACGCAGTATTTT
cdr3_aa: CASSPALGDTQYF

d_call: TRBD1
j_call: TRBJ2-3
clone_size: once
v_call: TRBV27
cdr3_nt: TGTGCCAGCAGCCCCGGGACAGGGGCCACAGATACGCAGTATTTT
cdr3_aa: CASSPGTGATDTQYF

d_call: .
j_call: TRBJ2-1
clone_size: .
v_call: TRBV20-1
cdr3_nt: TGCAGTGCTAGTGGGGGGACAGACAACAATGAGCAGTTCTTC
cdr3_aa: CSASGGTDNNEQFF

d_call: .
j_call: TRBJ1-6
clone_size: .
v_call: TRBV3-1/TRBV3-2
cdr3_nt: TGTGCCAGCAGCCAATGGCAGGGGTTCAGATATAATTCACCCCTCCACTTT
cdr3_aa: CASSQWQGFRYNSPLHF

d_call: .
j_call: TRBJ2-3
clone_size: .
v_call: TRBV30
cdr3_nt: TGTGCCTGGAGTATGTCGACCCGCCTCACAGATACGCAGTATTTT
cdr3_aa: CAWSMSTRLTDTQYF